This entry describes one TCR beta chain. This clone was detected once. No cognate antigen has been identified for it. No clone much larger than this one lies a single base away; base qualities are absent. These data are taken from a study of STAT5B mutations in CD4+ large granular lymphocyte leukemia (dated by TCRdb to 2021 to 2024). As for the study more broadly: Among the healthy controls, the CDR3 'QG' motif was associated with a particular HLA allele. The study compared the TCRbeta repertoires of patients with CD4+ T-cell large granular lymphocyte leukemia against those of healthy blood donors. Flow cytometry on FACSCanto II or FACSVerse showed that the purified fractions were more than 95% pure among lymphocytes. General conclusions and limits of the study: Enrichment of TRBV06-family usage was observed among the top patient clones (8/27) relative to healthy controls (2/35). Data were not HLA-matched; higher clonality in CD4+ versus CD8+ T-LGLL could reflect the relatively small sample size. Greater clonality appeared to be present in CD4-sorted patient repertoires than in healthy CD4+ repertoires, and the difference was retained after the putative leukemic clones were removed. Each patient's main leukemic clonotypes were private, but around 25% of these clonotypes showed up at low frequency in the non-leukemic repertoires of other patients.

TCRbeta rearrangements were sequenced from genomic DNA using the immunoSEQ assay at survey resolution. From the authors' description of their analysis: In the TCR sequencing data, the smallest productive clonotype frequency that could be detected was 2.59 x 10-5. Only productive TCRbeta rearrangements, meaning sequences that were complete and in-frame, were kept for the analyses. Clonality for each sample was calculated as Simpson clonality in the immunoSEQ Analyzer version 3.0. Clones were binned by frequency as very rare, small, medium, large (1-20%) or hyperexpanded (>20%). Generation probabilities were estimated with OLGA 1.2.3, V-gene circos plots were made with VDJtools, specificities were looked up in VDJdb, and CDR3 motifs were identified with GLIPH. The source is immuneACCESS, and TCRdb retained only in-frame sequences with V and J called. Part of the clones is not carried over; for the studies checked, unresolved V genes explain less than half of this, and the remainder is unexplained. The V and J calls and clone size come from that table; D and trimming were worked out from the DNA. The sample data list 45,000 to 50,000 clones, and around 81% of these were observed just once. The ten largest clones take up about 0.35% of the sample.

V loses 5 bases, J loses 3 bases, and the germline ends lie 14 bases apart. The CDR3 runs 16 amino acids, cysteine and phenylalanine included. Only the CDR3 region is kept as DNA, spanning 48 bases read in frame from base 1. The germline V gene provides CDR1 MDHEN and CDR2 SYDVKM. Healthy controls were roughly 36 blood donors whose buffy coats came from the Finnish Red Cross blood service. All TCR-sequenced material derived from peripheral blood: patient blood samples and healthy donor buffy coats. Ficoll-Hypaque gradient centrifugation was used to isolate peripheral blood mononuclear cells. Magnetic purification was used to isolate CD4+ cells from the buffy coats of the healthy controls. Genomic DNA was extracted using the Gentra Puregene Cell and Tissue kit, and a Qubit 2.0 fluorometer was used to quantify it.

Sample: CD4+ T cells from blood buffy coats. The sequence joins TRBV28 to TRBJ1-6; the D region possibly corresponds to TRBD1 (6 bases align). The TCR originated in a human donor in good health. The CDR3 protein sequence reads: CASSPRGQFYNSPLHF. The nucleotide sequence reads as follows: TGTGCCAGCAGTCCCCGCGGACAGTTCTATAATTCACCCCTCCACTTT. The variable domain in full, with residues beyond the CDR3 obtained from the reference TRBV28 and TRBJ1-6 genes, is DVKVTQSSRYLVKRTGEKVFLECVQDMDHENMFWYRQDPGLGLRLIYFSYDVKMKEKGDIPEGYSVSREKKERFSLILESASTNQTSMYLCASSPRGQFYNSPLHFGNGTRLTVT.